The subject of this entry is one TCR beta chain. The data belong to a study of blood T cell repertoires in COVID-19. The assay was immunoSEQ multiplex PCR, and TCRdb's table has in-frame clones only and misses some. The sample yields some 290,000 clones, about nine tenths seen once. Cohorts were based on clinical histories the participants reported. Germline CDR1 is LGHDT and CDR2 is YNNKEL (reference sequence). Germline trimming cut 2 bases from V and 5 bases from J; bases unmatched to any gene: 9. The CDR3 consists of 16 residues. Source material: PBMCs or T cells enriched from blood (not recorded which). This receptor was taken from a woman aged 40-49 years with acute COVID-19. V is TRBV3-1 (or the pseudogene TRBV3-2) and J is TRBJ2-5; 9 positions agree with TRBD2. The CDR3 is CASSQRERGAAETQYF. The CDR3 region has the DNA TGTGCCAGCAGCCAAAGGGAGCGGGGGGCTGCGGAGACCCAGTACTTC.